A selection of T cell receptor beta chains follows, all from one sample in a study of blood T cell repertoires in COVID-19. The assay was immunoSEQ multiplex PCR, and TCRdb's table has in-frame clones only and misses some. The repertoire holds 260,000 or so clones, with under 90% as singletons. Sequencing was carried out using PBMCs or T cells enriched from blood (not recorded which). These TCRs come from a man aged 18 to 30 who had recovered from COVID-19. Each CDR3 is given without its conserved first and last residue. A D gene is named only where the DNA matches it firmly.

V,J,D,CDR3
TRBV11-2,TRBJ1-1,-,ASTPVGGYTEAF
TRBV19,TRBJ1-6,-,ASSPQVGGGPLH
TRBV28,TRBJ2-5,-,ASSLAPTGWETQY
TRBV5-6,TRBJ1-6,-,ASSFTGYNSPLH
TRBV12-3/TRBV12-4,TRBJ2-7,TRBD1,ASSRRTGEAN
TRBV7-3,TRBJ1-2,-,ASSLSRAGNYGYT
TRBV11-3,TRBJ2-3,-,ASSLDGSMDTQY
TRBV5-1,TRBJ1-6,-,ASSLASGDSPLH
TRBV10-1,TRBJ2-7,TRBD2,ASSETSGRSYEQY
TRBV3-1/TRBV3-2,TRBJ2-3,TRBD1,ASSLRTGTDTQY
TRBV7-3,TRBJ2-1,TRBD2,ASSSSGTKGNEQF
TRBV5-1,TRBJ1-6,-,ASSLELNSPLH
TRBV5-5,TRBJ2-3,TRBD1,ASSWNVGTDVLGALD
TRBV28,TRBJ2-7,TRBD1,ASSFSGTGYYEQY
TRBV11-2,TRBJ1-3,-,ASSLVQLSGNTIY
TRBV11-3,TRBJ1-1,-,ASSLQENTEAF
TRBV6-2/TRBV6-3,TRBJ2-7,TRBD2,ASSYSPSGAYEQY
TRBV6-5,TRBJ1-6,-,ASSYSRTGDSPLH
TRBV10-3,TRBJ2-7,-,AISGTLTSYEQY
TRBV3-1/TRBV3-2,TRBJ1-2,TRBD1,ASSPNDRAGYGYT
TRBV4-1,TRBJ1-2,TRBD1,ASSHIGTGEGYT
TRBV3-1/TRBV3-2,TRBJ2-5,TRBD1,ASSQNRGETQY
TRBV3-1/TRBV3-2,TRBJ1-1,TRBD1,ASSPRTGETEAF
TRBV18,TRBJ2-6,TRBD2,ASSLGLSGSSGANVLT
TRBV30,TRBJ2-7,-,AWSINYEQY
TRBV5-1,TRBJ2-1,TRBD2,ASSLEGLAGEGSYNEQF
TRBV11-2,TRBJ1-4,-,ASSLSGVNEKLF
TRBV11-3,TRBJ2-1,TRBD2,ASSPGLAENEQF
TRBV29-1,TRBJ2-7,TRBD1,SVVTGGSYEQY
TRBV27,TRBJ1-2,-,ASSLITDSDYT
TRBV19,TRBJ2-3,TRBD2,ARMGGADTQY
TRBV14,TRBJ2-2,-,ASRAGLTNTGELF
TRBV3-1/TRBV3-2,TRBJ2-6,-,ASTISGANVLT
TRBV19,TRBJ2-1,TRBD2,ASSGSGSSYNEQF
TRBV27,TRBJ1-5,-,ASSNRAQPQH
TRBV18,TRBJ2-7,-,ASSPPEASVYEQY
TRBV14,TRBJ2-2,-,ASSQEIAGELF
TRBV20-1,TRBJ2-3,TRBD2,SASIPGRGTTDTQY
TRBV2,TRBJ2-1,-,ASSEGVSPEQF
TRBV25-1,TRBJ1-1,-,ASREDSWAF
TRBV4-2,TRBJ2-3,TRBD2,ASSPYSGGSTDTQY
TRBV4-1,TRBJ1-2,-,ASSQEGGSGYT
TRBV7-9,TRBJ2-3,TRBD2,ASSLTSGRPTDTQY
TRBV18,TRBJ1-5,TRBD1,ASSPGTGDNQPQH
TRBV25-1,TRBJ2-1,TRBD2,ASSETPGTSGRVNEQF
TRBV7-8,TRBJ2-5,TRBD1,ASSPGDRDEETQY
TRBV18,TRBJ1-2,-,ASSPQTLSRGYT
TRBV27,TRBJ2-7,-,ASKRGGNYYEQY
TRBV12-3/TRBV12-4,TRBJ2-5,TRBD1,ASSPGQGSPY
TRBV10-3,TRBJ1-1,-,AISDPADSRSTEAF
TRBV12-3/TRBV12-4,TRBJ2-1,-,ASSLLQNNEQF
TRBV14,TRBJ2-7,TRBD2,ASSPSSGGSYEQY
TRBV5-1,TRBJ1-1,TRBD1,ASSTVGQGDTEAF
TRBV7-9,TRBJ1-6,-,ASSPVAGAGNSPLH
TRBV4-1,TRBJ1-2,-,ASSQVGDVAGYT
TRBV28,TRBJ1-4,-,ASSLRFTEVNEKLF
TRBV20-1,TRBJ2-5,TRBD2,SASGGRASETQY
TRBV19,TRBJ1-5,-,ASTSPPRGGQPQH
TRBV6-4,TRBJ2-3,-,ASSDSSRSSTDTQY
TRBV12-5,TRBJ1-4,-,ASMDSTNEKLF